This TCR beta chain was recovered during a study of T cells in Graves' hyperthyroidism and ophthalmopathy. On the study more broadly: Blood was drawn when the patient was first diagnosed and still untreated. Regarding the study as a whole: Most clonotypes that expanded in the thyroid above 0.001 also showed up in blood.

Participants, patients aged 18 to 65, had newly diagnosed hyperthyroidism with a duration under 2 months. Reasons for excluding patients were uncontrolled infection, other autoimmune disease, pregnancy or lactation. TCR beta CDR3 regions were amplified from RNA. First-round RT-PCR with HTBI primers amplified the TCR CDR3 region. TCRdb independently ran MiXCR on the multiplex PCR reads; one entry per CDR3 protein. The sample shows about 180,000 distinct CDR3 sequences, approximately 15% of them seen only once. CDR3 length: 15 residues. The germline V gene has CDR1 DFQATT and CDR2 SNEGSKA (reference sequence). V was pared by 3 bases and J by 2 bases, with 9 bases of the junction left unmatched. This clonotype was detected many times. Its matching antigen is unknown.

The sequenced material came from blood. The sequence was obtained from a woman in her forties or fifties with Graves' hyperthyroidism. This sequence joins TRBV20-1 and TRBJ2-7; 8 nucleotides line up with TRBD1. CDR3 DNA: TGCAGTGCTAGGCCTCTGGACAGGGCTACCTACGAGCAGTACTTC. Translating gives CSARPLDRATYEQYF.